This T cell receptor (beta chain) was recorded in a study of Graves' ophthalmopathy and Graves' hyperthyroidism (dated by TCRdb to the late 2010s). At the level of the whole study: Peripheral blood was collected at initial diagnosis, before any treatment. The study used TCR beta repertoire signatures to distinguish Graves' ophthalmopathy from Graves' hyperthyroidism and to predict progression to ophthalmopathy. In total, 135 blood samples were TCR-sequenced: fewer than 50 ophthalmopathy, some 75 hyperthyroidism and roughly 17 hyperthyroidism-to-ophthalmopathy patients. To explore V-J signatures distinguishing ophthalmopathy from hyperthyroidism, a discovery set of 100 or so patients (roughly 45 ophthalmopathy, about 57 stable hyperthyroidism) was enrolled. An independent validation cohort was composed of 18 hyperthyroidism patients and around 16 patients who later progressed from hyperthyroidism to ophthalmopathy. In roughly six hyperthyroidism patients, the T-cell repertoire of thyroid tissue was compared with the T-cell repertoire of blood. After sampling, hyperthyroidism patients received methimazole starting at 30 mg daily, and ophthalmopathy patients received high-dose intravenous methylprednisolone.

Patients with ophthalmopathy had moderately to severely active disease, with a Clinical Activity Score of 3 or more, a NOSPECS grade of 4 or more, and a disease duration of less than 3 months. Anyone with other autoimmune diseases, uncontrolled infections, pregnancy or lactation was excluded from the study. Diagnosis was based on clinical symptoms, serum thyroxine, TRAb, thyroid ultrasound and orbital computed tomography. Using Ficoll-Paque density gradient centrifugation, PBMCs were isolated from 8.5 to 10 ml of fresh peripheral blood. Total RNA was extracted with Trizol reagent and quality-checked on an Agilent 2100 Bioanalyzer. The full study reports these points: In validation, the model predicted ophthalmopathy progression with roughly 68% sensitivity and less than 80% specificity; more than ten predicted patients were CT-confirmed with GO in a median of approximately six months. Most expanded thyroid clonotypes with a frequency above 0.001 also appeared in blood, which suggests that blood repertoires may reflect the immune response in the thyroid. Sample size was not predetermined statistically, and investigators were not blinded to group allocation. In cross-validation, the 13-signature model distinguished ophthalmopathy from stable hyperthyroidism with less than 90% sensitivity and over 81% specificity, while in the test set the corresponding values were about 80% and 75%.

For repertoire sequencing, the TCR beta CDR3 regions were amplified from RNA transcripts. The first round of RT-PCR was done with HTBI primers and the Qiagen OneStep RT-PCR kit, and was followed by a second round of multiplex PCR, then size selection and purification. Libraries were sequenced on an Illumina HiSeq2000 using paired-end 100 bp reads. The original methods were these. SOAPnuke was used to process the reads, removing any read that contained adapters or uncalled bases, had a mean Phred below 15, or lacked an exact match to the constant primer or identifier. COPE v1.2.5 was used to merge high-quality paired reads. Unique nucleotide sequences were defined as clonotypes and aligned to IMGT TRB V, D and J references using MiTCR v1.1. Only V-J combinations with frequency above 0.0001 were analysed, covering about 99% of repertoires. A TCR clonal expansion and chaos score per V-J combination was defined as the ratio of F50 clonal expansion to chaos observed in the TCRdist matrix. Welch's t-statistics and random forest were used to reduce features to 13 V-J combinations, which were fed into a naive Bayes classifier. The similarity between thyroid and blood repertoires was quantified using the Morisita-Horn index. TCRdb reworked the public reads: Q25 trimming with fastp, MiXCR clone assembly, productive beta chains retained. Records with the same CDR3 protein are collapsed into one entry carrying the most frequent genes and DNA. TCRdb's processing, not the study's, gives the V and J calls here. The sample table lists 300,000 to 400,000 distinct CDR3 sequences, 17% of them with a count of one. Of the sample, 10% to 15% is held by the ten largest clones.

The sample holds many counts of this clonotype. Its antigen is unknown. The record has no base qualities; no much larger clone is one base away. For CDR1 and CDR2, the germline V gene (reference sequence) lists MNHEY and SMNVEV. From the cysteine through the phenylalanine, the CDR3 covers 14 amino acids. Here the CDR3 DNA is all that survives: 42 bases in frame from base 1. At the junction V is shortened by 7 bases and J by 4 bases, with 16 bases in between. This receptor chain uses TRBV27 and TRBJ1-1, with the D gene call left open. Sequencing was performed on peripheral blood. The origin of this receptor is an adult man with Graves' ophthalmopathy. The nucleotide sequence is given as TGTGCCAGCACCCAGACTTTCGGTGGCACTGAAGCTTTCTTT. Its translation is CASTQTFGGTEAFF.